This T cell receptor beta chain was documented in a study of naive and memory T cell subsets. This clonotype showed up many times. Both TRBC1 and TRBC2 were covered by a beta constant-region primer of two equimolar oligonucleotides. Four rounds of PCR amplified the ligated cDNA using nested alpha and beta constant-region primers plus SP2. Each CDR3 protein gets one entry after TCRdb re-called the UMI-ligation and nested PCR reads with MiXCR. The repertoire holds fewer than 40,000 distinct CDR3 sequences, with 13% as singletons. The material sequenced was effector memory CD4+ T cells from blood. Noted subset: effector memory, CD45RA- CD27-. This TCR came from a human donor in good health.

In DNA, the CDR3 is TGTGCCACCTCCGACCTACTCTCAGGCAAAAACATTCAGTACTTC. Its protein product is CATSDLLSGKNIQYF. The J gene is TRBJ2-4, the V gene TRBV27; D not resolved. Trimming pared 10 bases from V and 3 bases from J, leaving 19 bases between. The CDR3 consists of 15 residues. The germline gives CDR1 MNHEY, CDR2 SMNVEV (reference sequence).